This TCR beta chain is from a study of blood T cell repertoires in COVID-19 (dated by TCRdb to about 2020). Study-wide context: Samples covering the acute and convalescent phases of COVID-19 were provided by collaborators in the United States, Italy and Spain. A de-identified subject ID, COVID-19 status, age in years and sex were almost always included in the sample metadata. The repertoires were made available in a free public database intended to serve as a resource for research on the immune response to SARS-CoV-2. Subjects who had been exposed to COVID-19, were actively infected with it, or had recovered from it provided the deeply sampled blood TCRbeta repertoires that made up the dataset. The material from the prospective study consisted of cDNA or gDNA derived from T cells, B-cell-depleted T cells, or PBMCs. Samples were obtained from the ongoing ImmuneRACE study (first 160 participants) and from 950 to 1,500 subjects provided by 6 global collaborators. Where available, HLA class I and class II types were obtained from metadata supplied by the sample provider rather than from assay-based typing.

TCRbeta CDR3 regions were amplified from genomic DNA by means of the immunoSEQ Assay, a bias-controlled multiplex PCR. From the authors' description of their analysis: Nucleated cell counts per sample were estimated from amplification of reference gene primers within the assay. Sequence reads were collapsed and filtered to measure the absolute abundance of every unique TCRbeta CDR3 rearrangement. Productive Simpson clonality was computed per sample as the square root of Simpson's diversity index over productive rearrangements. TCRdb holds this immuneACCESS table with in-frame rearrangements only. Some clones are missing; in checked studies, unresolved V genes explain under half, and the rest has no known cause. V, J and clone size derive from that table, while D and trimming were established from the DNA sequence. The sample data list about 120,000 clones, and about four fifths of these were observed just once. Roughly 4.3% of the sample comes from the top ten.

Overall results and qualifications from the work: How much clinical and demographic metadata was included differed by source and by participant, and the metadata was provided uncurated.

The CDR3 runs 12 residues from the cysteine to the phenylalanine. The CDR3 DNA has 36 bases and is translated from base 1. Via the germline V gene (reference sequence), CDR1 is SGHNT and CDR2 YYREEE. Deletion took 0 bases off V and 8 bases off J, with a span of 8 bases between the germline ends. Collaborating institutions collected whole blood in K2EDTA tubes following their own protocols. For TCRbeta analysis, collaborators shipped samples in one of three forms: frozen whole blood, isolated PBMCs, or DNA extracted from either of those sample types. This clone has just a few counts. The clone's antigen remains unknown. Base qualities are not recorded, but no much larger clone differs from it by a single base.

Specimen: peripheral blood. Recombination linked TRBV5-4 to TRBJ1-1; TRBD1 is a possible D gene, resting on 6 matching bases. The source is a woman over 75 with acute or convalescent COVID-19. The nucleotides read TGTGCCAGCAGCTTGGATACAGGGGAAGCTTTCTTT. Translation gives CASSLDTGEAFF.